This T cell receptor (beta chain) was recorded in a study of shared clonotypes between healthy human individuals. The table came from immunoSEQ multiplex PCR; TCRdb's copy has only in-frame clones and leaves some out. The sample has approximately 470,000 clones; around 73% are singletons. Material: PBMCs. This TCR derives from a woman aged 40 to 49 in good health. Some clones in this sample may be carry-over from other donors' samples.

The CDR3 reads CASSDSVTTLNEQFF. The CDR3 coding sequence is TGTGCCAGCAGTGACTCGGTTACAACCCTCAATGAGCAGTTCTTC. V is TRBV6-4 and J is TRBJ2-1; no clear D gene. This CDR3 is 15 amino acids long. Trimming cost V 0 bases and J 6 bases, with 12 bases left between them. Germline-derived CDR1 and CDR2 are MRHNA and SNTAGT.